Described below is a single TCR beta chain sequence and its context. Its target antigen remains unknown. Base qualities are not recorded, but no much larger clone differs from it by a single base. The germline V gene sets CDR1 to MDHEN and CDR2 to SYDVKM. The CDR3 spans 12 residues, from the cysteine through the phenylalanine. Only the CDR3 part of the read is kept: 36 bases, read in frame from the first base. The V end loses 3 bases and the J end loses 2 bases, and a stretch of 3 bases separates them. This sample is part of a study of OX40 agonist ivuxolimab in advanced cancers. Some background on the complete study: Ivuxolimab was an agonistic, fully human IgG2 monoclonal antibody directed against OX40 (CD134), a costimulatory receptor. The point of sequencing TCRbeta in the periphery was to test whether ivuxolimab changed TCR sequence diversity and drove clonal T-cell expansion. The paper covers the monotherapy dose-escalation part of the phase I ivuxolimab trial, which included N ≈ 57 patients. Partial responses occurred in three dose-escalation patients: two with cutaneous melanoma and one with hepatocellular carcinoma. Prior anti-PD-1, anti-PD-L1 or anti-CTLA-4 therapy was permitted, and checkpoint inhibitors had been received by roughly 42% of dose-escalation patients. A male proportion of about 79% and a mean age of roughly 58 years, ranging from 23 to 79, were recorded for the dose-escalation cohort. Of the roughly 52 dose-escalation patients, hepatocellular carcinoma was present in some 19, melanoma in roughly 15, renal cell carcinoma in 9 and head and neck cancer in 9. Intravenous ivuxolimab was administered to patients every 2 weeks at six dose levels: 0.01, 0.1, 0.3, 1.5, 3 and 10 mg/kg.

The trial excluded patients who had a history of autoimmune disease or who were on systemic immunosuppression. Peripheral blood for TCR sequencing was collected from all dose cohorts at baseline, on cycle 4 day 1, and on cycle 7 day 1. The samples were drawn from a first-in-human, open-label, multicenter phase I dose-escalation trial of ivuxolimab. Adults with locally advanced or metastatic melanoma, renal cell, hepatocellular, or head and neck squamous cell carcinoma were enrolled in the trial. Before TCR sequencing, CD4+ T cells and CD8+ T cells were sorted from peripheral blood as separate populations. To sequence the TCRbeta CDR3 region, genomic DNA was isolated from the sorted cells. The immunoSEQ Assay was used for sequencing of TCRbeta CDR3 regions. TCRdb retrieved this table from immuneACCESS and kept in-frame rearrangements only. Not all clones are present; in checked studies, unresolved V genes account for under half, and no reason is known for the remainder. Here the sample has tens of thousands of clones; roughly 94% occur a single time. The leading ten clones occupy over 8.5% of the sample.

Results and caveats for the whole study, not just this receptor: Partial responders in the 0.1-3.0 mg/kg groups had among the lowest normalized peripheral clonal expansion, especially among CD8+ T cells. At doses of 0.1 to 3.0 mg/kg, clonal expansion of both CD4+ and CD8+ blood T cells was observed from baseline to week 6. After ivuxolimab, CD8+ T cells had more expanded clones than CD4+ T cells on average. The antigen specificity of the clonally expanded peripheral T cells was not determined. Low levels of normalized T-cell clonal expansion were also shown by some nonresponding patients.

Sequenced material: CD4+ or CD8+ T cells sorted from blood, taken in a trial of the OX40 agonist ivuxolimab. The rearranged chain carries TRBV28 and TRBJ2-3; no D gene call is confident. The sequence was collected from an adult with an advanced solid tumor such as melanoma, head and neck, liver or kidney cancer. The CDR3 protein: CASSLDTDTQYF. The sequence in DNA is TGTGCCAGCAGTTTGGACACAGATACGCAGTATTTT.